The subject of this entry is one TCR beta chain. The data originate from a study of control samples from healthy donors and cancer patients. Trimming stripped 5 bases from V and 6 bases from J, with 14 bases between. The CDR3 loop spans 15 amino acids. Germline V gene lookup returns CDR1 SGHTA and CDR2 FQGNSA. The data were produced by immunoSEQ multiplex PCR, yet TCRdb's version contains in-frame clones alone and is incomplete. This sample carries about 150,000 clones, roughly 93% of them seen once, and the ten largest clones take under 2.5%. The chain employs TRBV7-2 and TRBJ1-6; unclear D gene. This clonotype was sampled from a man aged 50 to 59 in good health. The sample taken for sequencing was blood. This CDR3 reads CASSNNLATNSPLHF. The CDR3 DNA follows: TGTGCCAGCAGCAACAACCTAGCTACTAATTCACCCCTCCACTTT.